The 21 T cell receptor beta chains presented below share a single source sample, sequenced in a study of T cells in Graves' hyperthyroidism and ophthalmopathy. Amplified regions were TCR beta CDR3 sequences from RNA transcripts. The HTBI primer set was used in a first-round RT-PCR of the TCR CDR3. TCRdb reanalysed the multiplex PCR reads using MiXCR and keeps one entry per CDR3 protein. Of around 300,000 distinct CDR3 sequences listed, about 13% are singletons. Sequencing was carried out using blood. These receptors were taken from a woman aged 40 to 50 with Graves' hyperthyroidism.

The chain uses TRBV13 and TRBJ1-2; unclear D gene. The germline V gene encodes CDR1 PRHDT and CDR2 FYEKMQ (reference sequence). Trimming took 7 bases from V and 8 from J, leaving 20 bases between them. The CDR3 spans 14 residues. The CDR3 DNA is TGTGCCAGCACCAGAGGAGGCAGCCCGTGGGGCTACACCTTC. It translates to CASTRGGSPWGYTF.

This clonotype has more than one count but fewer than ten. The chain is built from TRBV14 and TRBJ1-6; D is unclear. This CDR3 contains 13 residues. Looked up from germline, CDR1 is SGHDN and CDR2 is FVKESK. Between the trimmed V and J ends, which lost 5 bases and 6 bases, there was a span of 8 bases. The CDR3 region has the DNA TGTGCCAGCAGCTTCTTGTTTAATTCACCCCTCCACTTT. Translating gives CASSFLFNSPLHF.

The chain combines TRBV10-2 with TRBJ2-7; 10 bases are shared with TRBD2. V gave up 6 bases and J gave up 3 bases; unmatched junction bases: 14. Germline V CDR1 and CDR2: WSHSY, SAAADI. CDR3 length: 17 amino acids. CDR3 amino acids: CASRKLAGIQEHYEQYF. Written as DNA, the CDR3 is TGCGCCAGCAGGAAACTAGCGGGAATTCAAGAACACTACGAGCAGTACTTC.

The chain employs TRBV6-2 or TRBV6-3 and TRBJ2-7, with 7 bases fitting TRBD1. Germline trimming cut 6 bases from V and 1 base from J; bases unmatched to any gene: 3. The CDR3 extends over 13 amino acids. Germline CDR1 is MNHEY and CDR2 is SVGEGT. The CDR3 is CASRTGSSYEQYF. The DNA for the CDR3 is TGTGCCAGCAGGACAGGGTCGTCCTACGAGCAGTACTTC.

This clonotype appeared many times. The chain links TRBV27 to TRBJ1-1; no clear D. The CDR3 sequence is 13 residues long. Germline V gene lookup returns CDR1 MNHEY and CDR2 SMNVEV (reference sequence). With 8 bases removed from V and 1 base from J, the gap between germline ends came to 11 bases. CDR3 loop: CASHVTANTEAFF. The CDR3 DNA reads as TGTGCCAGCCACGTGACCGCGAACACTGAAGCTTTCTTT.

There are many counts of this clonotype. This chain links TRBV6-1 with TRBJ2-5, with D tentatively TRBD1 or TRBD2 (5 bases each). V was shortened by 6 bases and J by 5 bases, with 16 bases between the two germline ends. Germline V gene data show CDR1 as MNHNS and CDR2 as SASEGT. This CDR3 has 14 amino acids. CDR3 in DNA: TGTGCCAGCAGGTCCTCCGGGGCCGTGGAGACCCAGTACTTC. This encodes CASRSSGAVETQYF.

The chain has TRBV18 and TRBJ2-2; 7 bases are shared with TRBD2. The V gene end was trimmed by 1 base and the J gene end by 10 bases; junction bases not matched to a gene: 9. The length of the CDR3 is 15 residues. The germline CDR1 and CDR2 sequences are KGHSH and LQKENI. CDR3 loop: CASSPRSAGALELFF. CDR3 sequence (DNA): TGTGCCAGCTCACCACGGAGCGCGGGAGCGCTGGAGCTGTTTTTT.

This clonotype was seen many times. The chain links TRBV20-1 to TRBJ2-3; D remains ambiguous. This CDR3 region has 11 residues. From germline, CDR1 is DFQATT and CDR2 SNEGSKA (reference sequence). V shed 5 bases and J shed 4 bases, with 7 bases lying between them. This CDR3 is CSAPLSDTQYF. The CDR3 region has the DNA TGCAGTGCTCCTCTTTCAGATACGCAGTATTTT.

This clonotype was observed a few times. This rearrangement joins TRBV24-1 to TRBJ2-7; D is unclear. The germline V gene has CDR1 KGHDR and CDR2 SFDVKD. This CDR3 region has 12 residues. With 7 bases removed from V and 4 bases from J, the gap between germline ends came to 10 bases. The CDR3 coding sequence is TGTGCCACCAGAGGTCGATTATACGAGCAGTACTTC. Protein sequence: CATRGRLYEQYF.

The sample holds many counts of this clonotype. The rearrangement uses TRBV28 and TRBJ2-7, with 9 bases lining up with TRBD1. Germline V CDR1 and CDR2: MDHEN, SYDVKM. This CDR3 is built from 23 residues. V was clipped by 3 bases and J by 2 bases; unmatched bases: 29. The CDR3 DNA follows: TGTGCCAGCAGTTTCTTGTCTGGGGACAGGGTCTGGAGTGTGGACCGATTCCCCTACGAGCAGTACTTC. Its protein is CASSFLSGDRVWSVDRFPYEQYF.

This clonotype was seen a few times. The chain combines TRBV11-3 with TRBJ2-7; D possibly uses TRBD1 or TRBD2 (5 bases each). Germline assignment: CDR1 SGHNT and CDR2 YENEEA. V was cut by 5 bases and J by 2 bases, with 16 bases left in between. This CDR3 is built from 15 residues. The CDR3 protein is CASSGLGPNPYEQYF. CDR3 coding DNA: TGTGCCAGCAGCGGTTTGGGACCAAATCCCTACGAGCAGTACTTC.

The gene calls are TRBV20-1 and TRBJ2-5; TRBD1 aligns across 10 bases. Trimming at V came to 6 bases and at J to 3 bases, leaving 4 bases not matched to a gene. CDR1 DFQATT and CDR2 SNEGSKA come from the germline V gene (reference sequence). The CDR3 contains 13 residues. The CDR3 region is CSASGTGEETQYF. CDR3 DNA: TGCAGTGCCTCCGGGACAGGGGAAGAGACCCAGTACTTC.

This clonotype was observed a handful of times. V usage is TRBV29-1 and J usage is TRBJ1-1; D is unresolved. Germline lookup yields CDR1 SQVTM and CDR2 ANQGSEA. Trimming left V 4 bases short and J 2 bases short, with 17 bases between. The CDR3 is 15 residues long. The CDR3 is CSVVVLRRQNTEAFF. The CDR3 coding sequence is TGCAGCGTTGTTGTATTACGGCGGCAAAACACTGAAGCTTTCTTT.

In this sample, this clonotype turned up many times. The genes are TRBV7-2 and TRBJ2-5; TRBD2 agrees at 11 bases. The germline V gene encodes CDR1 SGHTA and CDR2 FQGNSA. After removal of 4 bases from V and 5 bases from J, the junction contained 6 bases not matched to a gene. The CDR3 is 15 amino acids. The CDR3 nucleotides are TGTGCCAGCAGCTCAGGACTAGCGGGCCAGGAGACCCAGTACTTC. Encoded protein: CASSSGLAGQETQYF. Filled out from reference TRBV7-2 and TRBJ2-5, the complete variable domain reads GAGVSQSPSNKVTEKGKDVELRCDPISGHTALYWYRQSLGQGLEFLIYFQGNSAPDKSGLPSDRFSAERTGGSVSTLTIQRTQQEDSAVYLCASSSGLAGQETQYFGPGTRLLVL.

This clonotype was recorded at least ten times. V usage is TRBV20-1 and J usage is TRBJ2-2, with D perhaps matching TRBD1 (5 bases). The V gene lost 5 bases and the J gene lost 0 bases, with 7 bases spanning the gap. CDR3 length: 13 residues. Germline CDR1 and CDR2: DFQATT and SNEGSKA (reference sequence). The CDR3 DNA is TGCAGTGCTTTCAGGGCGAACACCGGGGAGCTGTTTTTT. Its translation is CSAFRANTGELFF.

The rearrangement joins TRBV5-6 to TRBJ2-7; 10 positions agree with TRBD2. V dropped 1 base and J dropped 5; count of bases not matched to a gene: 9. CDR3 length equals 16 residues. Looked up from germline, CDR1 is SGHDT and CDR2 is YYEEEE. The CDR3 nucleotides read TGTGCCAGCAGCTTGCTAGCGGGGGAGGAACGGAACGAGCAGTACTTC. It yields the protein CASSLLAGEERNEQYF.

This clonotype showed up many times. V is TRBV12-5 and J is TRBJ2-1; the D call may be TRBD1 or TRBD2 (7 bases each). This CDR3 has 14 amino acids. The germline V gene encodes CDR1 LGHNT and CDR2 FRNRAP. The V gene lost 6 bases and the J gene lost 6 bases, with 15 bases spanning the gap. CDR3: CASGRGGGVNEQFF. CDR3 nucleotide sequence: TGTGCTAGTGGCAGGGGGGGAGGGGTCAATGAGCAGTTCTTC.

The chain links TRBV25-1 to TRBJ1-6; weak D call: TRBD1 (5 bases). Trimming cost V 3 bases and J 1 base, with 7 bases left between them. Per germline, CDR1 MGHDK and CDR2 SYGVNS. The CDR3 totals 15 residues. In DNA form, the CDR3 reads TGTGCCAGCAGTGAGAGGGGATCCTATAATTCACCCCTCCACTTT. It specifies CASSERGSYNSPLHF.

This clonotype was detected many times. This sequence joins TRBV25-1 and TRBJ2-7; D perhaps matches TRBD1 (5 bases). CDR3 size: 13 residues. Germline-derived CDR1 and CDR2 are MGHDK and SYGVNS. With 2 bases removed from V and 9 bases from J, the gap between germline ends came to 14 bases. The chain's CDR3 is CASSESWEQAQYF. DNA of the CDR3: TGTGCCAGCAGTGAAAGTTGGGAACAGGCGCAGTACTTC.

This clonotype was counted many times. This chain joins TRBV20-1 and TRBJ2-5; 12 bases fit TRBD1. Germline CDR1 reads DFQATT; CDR2 reads SNEGSKA (reference sequence). This CDR3 region has 13 residues. Trimming took 5 bases from V and 4 from J; bases not matched to a gene: 2. CDR3 coding DNA: TGCAGTGCTTGGGACAGGGGGCTAGAGACCCAGTACTTC. Translation: CSAWDRGLETQYF.

This chain connects TRBV5-1 to TRBJ1-2, with 9 bases that match TRBD1. CDR1 is SGHRS, CDR2 YFSETQ, per germline. J gave up 6 bases and V 5 bases, and 5 bases lay outside the gene matches. The CDR3 has 13 residues. CDR3 loop: CASSKGQGDGYTF. CDR3 bases: TGCGCCAGCAGTAAGGGACAGGGCGATGGCTACACCTTC.